This entry concerns a single T cell receptor beta chain. This specimen comes from a study of radiation and T cells in renal cell carcinoma. Regarding treatment: treatment-naive control, cytoreductive nephrectomy. Measured with immunoSEQ multiplex PCR; TCRdb has only the in-frame clones, and not every one. The sample has more than 8,000 clones, roughly three fifths seen once. This CDR3 comprises 15 residues. The germline V and J ends were trimmed by 1 base and 0 bases, with 11 bases remaining between them. CDR1 and CDR2 (germline): SGHNT, YYREEE (reference sequence). This chain links TRBV5-4 with TRBJ2-7; no firm D call. This TCR was sampled from a man between 35 and 55 years old with renal cell carcinoma. Sample: tumor tissue, taken from a patient whose treatment was nephrectomy without radiotherapy. In DNA form, the CDR3 reads TGTGCCAGCAGCTTGAACGCGCAGAGCTCCTACGAGCAGTACGTC. It translates to CASSLNAQSSYEQYV.